This is a list of T cell receptor beta chains from one sample in a study of T cell responses to AZD1222 COVID-19 vaccine. Assay used: immunoSEQ multiplex PCR; TCRdb lists only in-frame clones, some missing. The table records under 150,000 clones, 82% of them present only once. Sequencing used peripheral blood, obtained on day 0 of MenACWY control vaccination. The origin of the receptors is an adult in good health. The CDR3 runs from the conserved cysteine through the conserved F or W. D genes are given only for firm matches. Size is omitted from some rows. Given values are once, few, many or a class for expanded clones.

v_gene	abundance	j_gene	d_gene	CDR3nt	CDR3aa
TRBV11-3	once	TRBJ2-1	TRBD1	TGTGCCAGCAGCGGGGGACAGGGGGCGCGCTATGAGCAGTTCTTC	CASSGGQGARYEQFF
TRBV3-1/TRBV3-2	NA	TRBJ1-1	NA	TGTGCCAGCAGCCAAGATGGGCGGGTGGCTGAAGCTTTCTTT	CASSQDGRVAEAFF
TRBV2	NA	TRBJ2-3	NA	TGTGCCAGCAGTGAGAACAGGGAAGACACAGATACGCAGTATTTT	CASSENREDTDTQYF
TRBV5-1	NA	TRBJ1-4	TRBD1	TGCGCCAGCAGCTCTACAGGGGGTAATGAAAAACTGTTTTTT	CASSSTGGNEKLFF
TRBV12-5	NA	TRBJ1-5	TRBD1	TGTGCTAGTGGTTTGAAAACCCTTGGGACAGTTAGCAATCAGCCCCAGCATTTT	CASGLKTLGTVSNQPQHF
TRBV2	NA	TRBJ1-5	NA	TGTGCCAGCAGTGAAGGACCAAAGGAGCCCCAGCATTTT	CASSEGPKEPQHF
TRBV2	once	TRBJ2-5	TRBD1	TGTGCCAGCTGTAGGGGGCAGGGGGAGACCCAGTACTTC	CASCRGQGETQYF
TRBV7-2	NA	TRBJ1-3	TRBD1	TGTGCCAGCAGCACCCGGACAGGGAGTGGAAACACCATATATTTT	CASSTRTGSGNTIYF
TRBV5-1	NA	TRBJ2-6	NA	TGCGCCAGCGAGGCAGGCTCTGGGGCCAACGTCCTGACTTTC	CASEAGSGANVLTF
TRBV6-5	NA	TRBJ1-5	NA	TGTGCCAGCAGAGAGTCAGGGCTGGATCAGCCCCAGCATTTT	CASRESGLDQPQHF
TRBV15	NA	TRBJ2-3	NA	TGTGCCACCAGCAGAGGATCTCAGGCGGGGTCAGATACGCAGTATTTT	CATSRGSQAGSDTQYF
TRBV6-1	NA	TRBJ1-5	TRBD1	TGTGCCAGCAGTGGAATGGGGGGATTGACAGGGGGCAATCAGCCCCAGCATTTT	CASSGMGGLTGGNQPQHF
TRBV20-1	NA	TRBJ2-3	NA	TGCAGTGCTAGAGTCCAGCAAACGCAGTATTTT	CSARVQQTQYF
TRBV6-5	NA	TRBJ1-2	NA	TGTGCCAGCAGTACTCAAGGACAGCCGAATGGCTACACCTTC	CASSTQGQPNGYTF
TRBV11-2	NA	TRBJ2-3	TRBD2	TGTGCCAGCAACGCGGGGGGAGATACGCAGTATTTT	CASNAGGDTQYF
TRBV28	NA	TRBJ2-5	NA	TGTGCCAGCAGTTTAACCACAGAGACCCAGTACTTC	CASSLTTETQYF
TRBV2	once	TRBJ1-1	NA	TGTGCCAGCAGTGAAGACAGGGAATACACTGAAGCTTTCTTT	CASSEDREYTEAFF
TRBV6-1	NA	TRBJ1-5	NA	TGTGCCAGCAGTGAAGACGGGAATAGCAATCAGCCCCAGCATTTT	CASSEDGNSNQPQHF
TRBV2	once	TRBJ1-3	NA	TGTGCCAGCAGTGGGTTCCGGTCGGGGAACACCATATATTTT	CASSGFRSGNTIYF
TRBV5-4	NA	TRBJ1-2	TRBD1	TGTGCCAGCAGCTTGGCGCCTGGGACAGCCCGGTATGGCTACACCTTC	CASSLAPGTARYGYTF
TRBV4-1	once	TRBJ2-1	TRBD2	TGCGCCAGCAGCGGCTCTAGCGGGGGGCCCAATGAGCAGTTCTTC	CASSGSSGGPNEQFF
TRBV28	NA	TRBJ1-2	NA	TGTGCCAGCAGTCCGGTGGGGGGCGGTTACTATGGCTACACCTTC	CASSPVGGGYYGYTF
TRBV27	once	TRBJ1-3	NA	TGTGCCAGCGCTAGAGGAGGGCCCAACTCTGGAAACACCATATATTTT	CASARGGPNSGNTIYF
TRBV27	once	TRBJ2-7	NA	TGTGCCAGCAGTCCCCCAGGGAGGTTCTACGAGCAGTACTTC	CASSPPGRFYEQYF
TRBV30	NA	TRBJ1-1	NA	TGTGCCTGGAGTTCACAGGCACCGAGCACTGAAGCTTTCTTT	CAWSSQAPSTEAFF
TRBV24-1	NA	TRBJ2-3	TRBD2	TGTGCCACCGCGGGGGGAAATACAGATACGCAGTATTTT	CATAGGNTDTQYF
TRBV7-9	NA	TRBJ1-4	TRBD1	TGTGCCAGCAGCTCGGACAGGAGAAATGAAAAACTGTTTTTT	CASSSDRRNEKLFF
TRBV6-6	NA	TRBJ2-2	NA	TGTGCCAGCAGTTACTCGAAGGGAACCGGGGAGCTGTTTTTT	CASSYSKGTGELFF
TRBV10-3	NA	TRBJ1-1	NA	TGTGCCATTACAGAGCAAAGAGGCACTGAAGCTTTCTTT	CAITEQRGTEAFF
TRBV3-1/TRBV3-2	NA	TRBJ1-2	TRBD1	TGTGCCAGCAGTTCGGGACAGGGCTATGGCTACACCTTC	CASSSGQGYGYTF
TRBV30	NA	TRBJ1-2	NA	TGTGCCTGGAGGCCTATGAGGGTTGGCTACACCTTC	CAWRPMRVGYTF
TRBV5-1	NA	TRBJ1-3	NA	TGCGCCAGCAGCTTGCCCGGAAACACCATATATTTT	CASSLPGNTIYF
TRBV5-8	NA	TRBJ2-1	TRBD2	TGTGCCAGCGGGAGAGCGGGGGGGCTCAATGAGCAGTTCTTC	CASGRAGGLNEQFF
TRBV5-1	once	TRBJ2-3	NA	TGCGCCAGCGGAGCAGGGTCAGATACGCAGTATTTT	CASGAGSDTQYF
TRBV19	NA	TRBJ1-4	TRBD1	TGTGCCAGTAGTCAACACAGGGGGCCAACTAATGAAAAACTGTTTTTT	CASSQHRGPTNEKLFF
TRBV5-6	NA	TRBJ1-3	NA	TGTGCCAGCAGCTTGAGAGGGGTCTTTGGTGGAAACACCATATATTTT	CASSLRGVFGGNTIYF
TRBV11-1	NA	TRBJ1-1	NA	TGTGCCAGCAGCGCATATTCAAAAGCTTTCTTT	CASSAYSKAFF
TRBV19	NA	TRBJ1-5	NA	TGTGCCAGTAGTATAGGTCAGGAGGTAAGTCAGCCCCAGCATTTT	CASSIGQEVSQPQHF
TRBV14	NA	TRBJ2-7	NA	TGTGCCAGCAGTCTGGGAGCGATCGGCCCCTACGAGCAGTACTTC	CASSLGAIGPYEQYF
TRBV5-6	NA	TRBJ2-3	TRBD1	TGTGCCAGCAGCACAGACAGGGAAGCGGTGACAGATACGCAGTATTTT	CASSTDREAVTDTQYF
TRBV3-1/TRBV3-2	NA	TRBJ1-2	NA	TGTGCCAGCAGCCGAGACAAGGTCTATGGCTACACCTTC	CASSRDKVYGYTF
TRBV6-5	NA	TRBJ2-6	NA	TGTGCCAGCACCCGGACGGACTCTGGGGCCAACGTCCTGACTTTC	CASTRTDSGANVLTF
TRBV2	NA	TRBJ2-2	TRBD1	TGTGCCAGCAGTGCAGACAGGGCCCGGACCGGGGAGCTGTTTTTT	CASSADRARTGELFF
TRBV12-3/TRBV12-4	NA	TRBJ2-5	NA	TGTGCCAGCAACTTTGGGGGCAGGGAGACCCAGTACTTC	CASNFGGRETQYF
TRBV10-2	many	TRBJ2-1	TRBD2	TGCGCCAGCAGCGAGACGGGGGGAAGAGGCGATGAGCAGTTCTTC	CASSETGGRGDEQFF
TRBV7-3	NA	TRBJ2-1	NA	TGTGCCAGCAGCTTAAAAGAGGGACGGTCCTACAATGAGCAGTTCTTC	CASSLKEGRSYNEQFF
TRBV28	NA	TRBJ1-2	TRBD1	TGTGCCAGCAGCCCCGGACAGGGCTATGGCTACACCTTC	CASSPGQGYGYTF
TRBV5-1	NA	TRBJ2-5	TRBD1	TGCGCCAGCAGCTTAGATGGGACAGAAGAGACCCAGTACTTC	CASSLDGTEETQYF
TRBV7-9	NA	TRBJ1-1	TRBD1	TGTGCCAGCACCAAGGGGGCGAGTGAAGCTTTCTTT	CASTKGASEAFF
TRBV10-3	NA	TRBJ1-2	NA	TGTGCCATCAGTCGGGAGACTTTCTCTAACTATGGCTACACCTTC	CAISRETFSNYGYTF
TRBV10-2	NA	TRBJ1-1	TRBD1	TGCGCCAGCAGACACCTCACAGGGGGCGAAGCTTTCTTT	CASRHLTGGEAFF
TRBV4-1	NA	TRBJ1-3	NA	TGCGCCAGCAGCCAAGAAGGGGGGTTGGGTGGAAACACCATATATTTT	CASSQEGGLGGNTIYF
TRBV20-1	NA	TRBJ1-5	NA	TGCAGTGCTAGTGTCCAATATCAGCCCCAGCATTTT	CSASVQYQPQHF
TRBV5-4	NA	TRBJ2-5	TRBD1	TGTGCCAGCACCTCTCAGGGACAGCCTCAAGAGACCCAGTACTTC	CASTSQGQPQETQYF
TRBV9	NA	TRBJ2-3	TRBD1	TGTGCCAGCAGCGTATTAGAGCGGGGACAGGGGACGCAGTATTTT	CASSVLERGQGTQYF
TRBV4-2	NA	TRBJ1-6	NA	TGTGCCAGCAGCCAAGATTTGGGGAGCCCAGGATCACCCCTCCACTTT	CASSQDLGSPGSPLHF
TRBV6-1	NA	TRBJ1-5	TRBD1	TGTGCCAGCAGTGAGCGCCTCGGGACAGGGGTTAATCAGCCCCAGCATTTT	CASSERLGTGVNQPQHF